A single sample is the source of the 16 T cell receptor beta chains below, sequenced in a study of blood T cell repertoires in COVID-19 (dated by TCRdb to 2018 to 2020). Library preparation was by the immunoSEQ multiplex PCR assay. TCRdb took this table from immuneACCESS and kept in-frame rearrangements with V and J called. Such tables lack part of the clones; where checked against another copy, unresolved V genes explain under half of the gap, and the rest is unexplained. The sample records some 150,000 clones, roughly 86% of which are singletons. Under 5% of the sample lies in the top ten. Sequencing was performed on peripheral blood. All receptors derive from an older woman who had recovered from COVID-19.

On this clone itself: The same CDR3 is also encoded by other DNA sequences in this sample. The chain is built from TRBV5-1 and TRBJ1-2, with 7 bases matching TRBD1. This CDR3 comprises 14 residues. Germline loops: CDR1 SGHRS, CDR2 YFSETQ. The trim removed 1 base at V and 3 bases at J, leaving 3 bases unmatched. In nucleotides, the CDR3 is TGCGCCAGCAGCTTGTCAGGGACAGACTATGGCTACACCTTC. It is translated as CASSLSGTDYGYTF.

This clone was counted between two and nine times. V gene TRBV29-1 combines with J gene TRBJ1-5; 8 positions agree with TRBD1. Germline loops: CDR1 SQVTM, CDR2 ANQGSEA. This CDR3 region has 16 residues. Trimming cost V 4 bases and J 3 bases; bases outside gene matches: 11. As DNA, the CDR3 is TGCAGCGTTGTTGTGCTCGGGACAGGCCCCAATCAGCCCCAGCATTTT. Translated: CSVVVLGTGPNQPQHF.

CDR3 nucleotides: TGTGCCACCAGCAGGGGACAGGGGTACACTGAAGCTTTCTTT. It encodes CATSRGQGYTEAFF. The chain couples TRBV15 to TRBJ1-1; 10 bases agree with TRBD1. With 3 bases clipped from V and 3 bases from J, the junction kept 1 base outside the gene matches. This CDR3 is built from 14 residues. CDR1 and CDR2 from the germline V gene are LNHNV and YYDKDF (reference sequence).

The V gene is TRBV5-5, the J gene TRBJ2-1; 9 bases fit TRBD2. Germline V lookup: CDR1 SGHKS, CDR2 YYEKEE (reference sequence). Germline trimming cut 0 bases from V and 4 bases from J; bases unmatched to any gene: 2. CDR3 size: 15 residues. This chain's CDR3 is CASSLGGGEYNEQFF. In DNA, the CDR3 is TGTGCCAGCAGCTTGGGCGGGGGGGAATACAATGAGCAGTTCTTC.

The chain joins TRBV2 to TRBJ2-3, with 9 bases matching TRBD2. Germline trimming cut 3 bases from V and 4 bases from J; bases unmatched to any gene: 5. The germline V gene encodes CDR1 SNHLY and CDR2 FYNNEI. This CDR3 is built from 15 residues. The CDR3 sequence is CASSDPAGGPDTQYF. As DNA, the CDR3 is TGTGCCAGCAGTGATCCAGCGGGGGGACCAGATACGCAGTATTTT.

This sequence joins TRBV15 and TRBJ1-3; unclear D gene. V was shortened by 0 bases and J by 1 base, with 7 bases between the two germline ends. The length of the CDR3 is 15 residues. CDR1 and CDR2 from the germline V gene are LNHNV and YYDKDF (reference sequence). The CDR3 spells CATSRDSGSGNTIYF. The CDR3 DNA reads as TGTGCCACCAGCAGAGATTCGGGGTCTGGAAACACCATATATTTT.

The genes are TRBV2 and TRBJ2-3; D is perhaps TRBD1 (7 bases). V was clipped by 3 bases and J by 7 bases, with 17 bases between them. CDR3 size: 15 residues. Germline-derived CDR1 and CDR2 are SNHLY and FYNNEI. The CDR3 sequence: CASSEEGRGSNTQYF. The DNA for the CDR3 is TGTGCCAGCAGTGAGGAGGGCAGGGGGAGTAATACGCAGTATTTT. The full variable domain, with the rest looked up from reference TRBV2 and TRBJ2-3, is EPEVTQTPSHQVTQMGQEVILRCVPISNHLYFYWYRQILGQKVEFLVSFYNNEISEKSEIFDDQFSVERPDGSNFTLKIRSTKLEDSAMYFCASSEEGRGSNTQYFGPGTRLTVL.

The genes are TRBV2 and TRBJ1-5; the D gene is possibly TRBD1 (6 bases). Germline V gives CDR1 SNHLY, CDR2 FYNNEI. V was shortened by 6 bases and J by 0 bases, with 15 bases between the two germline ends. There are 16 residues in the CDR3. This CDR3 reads CASRGGGPYSNQPQHF. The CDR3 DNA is TGTGCCAGCAGAGGGGGTGGGCCCTATAGCAATCAGCCCCAGCATTTT. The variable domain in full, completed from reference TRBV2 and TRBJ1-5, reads EPEVTQTPSHQVTQMGQEVILRCVPISNHLYFYWYRQILGQKVEFLVSFYNNEISEKSEIFDDQFSVERPDGSNFTLKIRSTKLEDSAMYFCASRGGGPYSNQPQHFGDGTRLSIL.

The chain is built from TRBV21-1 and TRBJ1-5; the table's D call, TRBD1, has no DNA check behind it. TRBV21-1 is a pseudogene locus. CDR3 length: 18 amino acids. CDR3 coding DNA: TGTGCCAGCAGCAAAGAGTGTCCAGGGAAGATATCCAATCAGCCCCAGCATTTT. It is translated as CASSKECPGKISNQPQHF.

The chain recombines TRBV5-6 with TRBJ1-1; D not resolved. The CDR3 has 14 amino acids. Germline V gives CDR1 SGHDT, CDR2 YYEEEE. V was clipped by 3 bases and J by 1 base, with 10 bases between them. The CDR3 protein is CASSSVHTNTEAFF. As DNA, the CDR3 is TGTGCCAGCAGCTCCGTACATACGAACACTGAAGCTTTCTTT. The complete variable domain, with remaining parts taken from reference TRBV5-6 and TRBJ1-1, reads DAGVTQSPTHLIKTRGQQVTLRCSPKSGHDTVSWYQQALGQGPQFIFQYYEEEERQRGNFPDRFSGHQFPNYSSELNVNALLLGDSALYLCASSSVHTNTEAFFGQGTRLTVV.

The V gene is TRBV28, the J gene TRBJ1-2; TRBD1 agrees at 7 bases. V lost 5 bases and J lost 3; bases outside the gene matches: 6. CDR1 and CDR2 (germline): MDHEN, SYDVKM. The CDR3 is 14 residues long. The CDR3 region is CASSPGGADYGYTF. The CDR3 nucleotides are TGTGCCAGCAGTCCAGGGGGAGCGGACTATGGCTACACCTTC.

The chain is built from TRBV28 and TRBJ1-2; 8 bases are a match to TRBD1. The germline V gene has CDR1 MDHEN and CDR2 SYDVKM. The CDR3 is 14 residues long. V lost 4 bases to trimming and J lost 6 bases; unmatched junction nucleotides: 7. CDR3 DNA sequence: TGTGCCAGCAGTTCTTACGACAGGGGCCATGGCTACACCTTC. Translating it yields CASSSYDRGHGYTF.

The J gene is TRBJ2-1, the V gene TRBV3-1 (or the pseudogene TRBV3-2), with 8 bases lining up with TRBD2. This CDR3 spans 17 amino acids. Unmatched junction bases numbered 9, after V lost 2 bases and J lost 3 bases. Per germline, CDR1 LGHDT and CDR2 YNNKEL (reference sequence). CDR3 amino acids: CASSQFGAGGHYNEQFF. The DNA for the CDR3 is TGTGCCAGCAGCCAATTCGGGGCGGGGGGACACTACAATGAGCAGTTCTTC.

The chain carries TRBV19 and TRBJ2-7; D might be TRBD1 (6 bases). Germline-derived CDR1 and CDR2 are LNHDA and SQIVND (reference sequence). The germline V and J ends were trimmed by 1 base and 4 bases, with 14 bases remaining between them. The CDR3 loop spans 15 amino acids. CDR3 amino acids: CASSIAAGVAYEQYF. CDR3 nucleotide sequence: TGTGCCAGTAGTATAGCGGCAGGGGTTGCGTACGAGCAGTACTTC.

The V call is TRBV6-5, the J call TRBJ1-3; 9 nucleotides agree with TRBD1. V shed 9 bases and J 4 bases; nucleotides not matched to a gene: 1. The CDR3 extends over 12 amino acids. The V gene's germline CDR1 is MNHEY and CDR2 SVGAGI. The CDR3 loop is CARDRGGNTIYF. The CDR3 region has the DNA TGTGCCAGAGACAGGGGGGGAAACACCATATATTTT.

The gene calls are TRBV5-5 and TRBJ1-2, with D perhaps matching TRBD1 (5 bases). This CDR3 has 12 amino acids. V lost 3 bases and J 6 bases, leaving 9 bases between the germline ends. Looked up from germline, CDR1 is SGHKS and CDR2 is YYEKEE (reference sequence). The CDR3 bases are TGTGCCAGCAGCTCGGGCAGGGATGGCTACACCTTC. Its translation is CASSSGRDGYTF. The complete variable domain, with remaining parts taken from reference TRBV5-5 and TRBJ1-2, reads DAGVTQSPTHLIKTRGQQVTLRCSPISGHKSVSWYQQVLGQGPQFIFQYYEKEERGRGNFPDRFSARQFPNYSSELNVNALLLGDSALYLCASSSGRDGYTFGSGTRLTVV.